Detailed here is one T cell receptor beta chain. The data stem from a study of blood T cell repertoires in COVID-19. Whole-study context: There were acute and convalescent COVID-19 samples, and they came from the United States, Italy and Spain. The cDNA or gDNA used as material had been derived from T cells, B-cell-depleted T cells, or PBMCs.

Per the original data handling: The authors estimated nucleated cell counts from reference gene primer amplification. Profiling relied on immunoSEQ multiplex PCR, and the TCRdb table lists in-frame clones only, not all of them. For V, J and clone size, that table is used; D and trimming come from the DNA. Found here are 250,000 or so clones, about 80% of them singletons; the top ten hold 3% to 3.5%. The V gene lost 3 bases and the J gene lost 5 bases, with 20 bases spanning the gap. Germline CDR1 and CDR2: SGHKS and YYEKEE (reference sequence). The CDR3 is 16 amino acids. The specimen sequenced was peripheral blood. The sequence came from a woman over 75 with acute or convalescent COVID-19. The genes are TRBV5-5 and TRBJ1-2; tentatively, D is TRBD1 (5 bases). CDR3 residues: CASSSLVGGVVYGYTF. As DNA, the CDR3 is TGTGCCAGCAGCTCCTTGGTCGGGGGTGTCGTATATGGCTACACCTTC.